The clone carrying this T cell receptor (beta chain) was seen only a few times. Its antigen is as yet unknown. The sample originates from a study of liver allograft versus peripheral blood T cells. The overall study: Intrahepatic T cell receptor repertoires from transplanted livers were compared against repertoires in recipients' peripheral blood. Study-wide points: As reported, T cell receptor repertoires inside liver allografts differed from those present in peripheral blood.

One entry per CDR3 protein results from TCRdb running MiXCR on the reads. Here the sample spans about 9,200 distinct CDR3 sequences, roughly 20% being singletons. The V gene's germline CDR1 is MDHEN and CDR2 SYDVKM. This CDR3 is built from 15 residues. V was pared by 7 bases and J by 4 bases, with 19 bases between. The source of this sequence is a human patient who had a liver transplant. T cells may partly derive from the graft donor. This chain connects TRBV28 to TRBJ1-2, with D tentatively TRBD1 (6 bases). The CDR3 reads CASTLGGTRGYGYTF. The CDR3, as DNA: TGTGCCAGCACCCTCGGGGGCACACGAGGCTATGGCTACACCTTC.